The source of this TCR beta chain is a study of beta chain features in type 1 diabetes. This CDR3 spans 17 amino acids. V shed 2 bases and J 4 bases; nucleotides not matched to a gene: 8. CDR1 SGHRS and CDR2 YFSETQ come from the germline V gene. The whole isolated RNA underwent reverse transcription, so sequencing captured expressed TCRB transcripts. Naive, central memory and regulatory T cell samples averaged about 4 million immunoSEQ reads each. Clones were sequenced by immunoSEQ multiplex PCR, and TCRdb holds only the in-frame ones, with some missing. This sample has around 500,000 clones, with 11% found just once. This clone was seen a handful of times.

The chain combines TRBV5-1 with TRBJ2-3, with TRBD2 identical over 12 bases. The sequence came from a woman under 30 in good health. Sequencing was carried out using naive CD4+ T cells from blood. The CDR3 region has the DNA TGCGCCAGCAGCTTCCTAGCGGGAGGGCCCGCGGCAGATACGCAGTATTTT. Translating it yields CASSFLAGGPAADTQYF.